By sample fraction, the clone carrying this TCR beta chain is medium-sized. This sample is drawn from a study of spatial heterogeneity in lung cancer. About the study: Alpha-chain sequences were consistently detected less often than beta-chain sequences.

TCRdb itself ran the 5' RACE reads through MiXCR, one entry per CDR3 protein. The sample shows some 53,000 distinct CDR3 sequences, under 7.5% of them seen only once. Described time point: sample taken at primary tumor resection. Extraction of whole RNA from tumor, nontumor lung or frozen PBMC preceded unsorted sequencing. The donor population consisted of approximately 70 patients with untreated, early-stage non-small cell lung cancer. The CDR3 sequence is 17 residues long. The sequenced sample was PBMCs, obtained at surgery. V gene TRBV21-1 combines with J gene TRBJ2-4; the table names TRBD1, a call not compared with the DNA. TRBV21-1 is a pseudogene segment. This TCR came from a female donor with early-stage non-small cell lung cancer. The CDR3, as DNA: TGTGCCAGCAGCAAAGGGGGCGGGGGCAAGGCCAAAAACATTCAGTACTTC. Its protein is CASSKGGGGKAKNIQYF.